This T cell receptor (beta chain) was found in a study of control samples from healthy donors and cancer patients. TCRdb keeps only in-frame clones here, not all; method: immunoSEQ multiplex PCR. This sample carries about 170,000 clones, 90% to 95% of them seen once, and the ten largest clones take approximately 1.5%. This clone was seen a few times. Germline CDR1 and CDR2: LGHDT and YNNKEL (reference sequence). Deletions cut 0 bases from V and 3 bases from J, with 3 bases between. The CDR3 has 14 amino acids. Sequencing was carried out using blood. The sequence came from a woman aged 25 to 39 in good health. The chain uses TRBV3-1 (or the pseudogene TRBV3-2) and TRBJ1-6; D remains ambiguous. Written as DNA, the CDR3 is TGTGCCAGCAGCCAAGACGGCTATAATTCACCCCTCCACTTT. Encoded protein: CASSQDGYNSPLHF.